This T cell receptor (beta chain) came from a study of cytomegalovirus exposure and HLA in healthy donors. Overall study: An earlier analysis identified approximately 120 million unique TCR beta sequences in 150 million to 200 million T cells.

The primer mix had 60 Vbeta and 13 Jbeta primers. Sequencing used immunoSEQ multiplex PCR; TCRdb keeps in-frame clones, though not all of them. Here the sample spans around 210,000 clones, 70% to 80% being singletons. The CDR3 spans 18 residues. Germline CDR1 is MGHRA and CDR2 is YSYEKL. V trimming: 1 base; J trimming: 4 bases; junction bases outside the gene matches: 8. General study findings and limits: Links to common viral pathogens appeared, in a later analysis, for several of the most significant clusters.

For this clone: The antigen is undetermined.

This chain links TRBV4-1 with TRBJ2-1, with 12 bases fitting TRBD2. The sample taken for sequencing was PBMCs. This clonotype was sampled from a woman aged 25 to 39 in good health and CMV-seronegative. The CDR3 DNA reads as TGCGCCAGCAGCCAAGTAGATATGGGACTAGCGGGTTACAATGAGCAGTTCTTC. Translation: CASSQVDMGLAGYNEQFF.